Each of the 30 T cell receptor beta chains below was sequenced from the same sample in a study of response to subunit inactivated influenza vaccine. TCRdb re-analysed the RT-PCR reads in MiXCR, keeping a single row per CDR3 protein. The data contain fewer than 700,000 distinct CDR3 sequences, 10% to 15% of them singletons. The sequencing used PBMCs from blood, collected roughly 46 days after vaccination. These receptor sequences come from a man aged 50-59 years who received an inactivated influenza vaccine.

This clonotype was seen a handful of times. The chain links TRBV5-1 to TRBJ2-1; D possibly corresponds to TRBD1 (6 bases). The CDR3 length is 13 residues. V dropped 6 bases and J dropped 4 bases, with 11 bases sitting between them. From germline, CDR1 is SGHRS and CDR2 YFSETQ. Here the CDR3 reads CASNPTGYNEQFF. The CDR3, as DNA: TGCGCCAGCAACCCGACAGGATACAATGAGCAGTTCTTC.

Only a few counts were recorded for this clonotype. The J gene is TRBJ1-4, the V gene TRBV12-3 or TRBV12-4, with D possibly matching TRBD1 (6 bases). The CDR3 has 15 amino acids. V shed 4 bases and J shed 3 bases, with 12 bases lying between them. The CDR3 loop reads CASSSQGYSNEKLFF. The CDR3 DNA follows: TGTGCCAGCAGTTCACAGGGTTATTCTAATGAAAAACTGTTTTTT.

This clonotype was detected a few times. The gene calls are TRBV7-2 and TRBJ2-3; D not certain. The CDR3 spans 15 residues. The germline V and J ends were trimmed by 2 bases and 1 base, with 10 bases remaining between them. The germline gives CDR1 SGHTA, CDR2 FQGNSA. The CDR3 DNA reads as TGTGCCAGCAGCTTACACCCCGGTCGCACAGATACGCAGTATTTT. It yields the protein CASSLHPGRTDTQYF. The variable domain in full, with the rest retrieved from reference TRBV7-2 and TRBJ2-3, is GAGVSQSPSNKVTEKGKDVELRCDPISGHTALYWYRQSLGQGLEFLIYFQGNSAPDKSGLPSDRFSAERTGGSVSTLTIQRTQQEDSAVYLCASSLHPGRTDTQYFGPGTRLTVL.

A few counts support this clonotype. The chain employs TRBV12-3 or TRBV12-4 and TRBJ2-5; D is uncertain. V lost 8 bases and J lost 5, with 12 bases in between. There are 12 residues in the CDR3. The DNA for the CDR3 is TGTGCCAGCCAAAGCGATTTCGAGACCCAGTACTTC. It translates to CASQSDFETQYF.

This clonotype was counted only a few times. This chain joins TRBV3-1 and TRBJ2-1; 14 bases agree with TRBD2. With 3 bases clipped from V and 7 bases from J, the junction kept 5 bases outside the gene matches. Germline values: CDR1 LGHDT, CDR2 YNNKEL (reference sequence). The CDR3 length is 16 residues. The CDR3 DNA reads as TGTGCCAGCAGCCACAGACTAGCGGGAGGGCCGAATGAGCAGTTCTTC. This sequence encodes CASSHRLAGGPNEQFF.

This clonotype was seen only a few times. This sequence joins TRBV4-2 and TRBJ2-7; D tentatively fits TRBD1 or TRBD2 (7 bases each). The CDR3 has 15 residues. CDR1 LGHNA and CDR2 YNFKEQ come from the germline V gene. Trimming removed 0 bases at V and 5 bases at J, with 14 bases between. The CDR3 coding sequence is TGTGCCAGCAGCCAAGATCAGGGGGGGTCCAACGAGCAGTACTTC. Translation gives CASSQDQGGSNEQYF.

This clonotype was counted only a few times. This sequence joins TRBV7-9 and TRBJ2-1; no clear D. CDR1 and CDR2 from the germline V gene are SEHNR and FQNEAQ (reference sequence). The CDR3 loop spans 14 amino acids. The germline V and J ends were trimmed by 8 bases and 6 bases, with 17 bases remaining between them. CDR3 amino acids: CASGRVVGGNEQFF. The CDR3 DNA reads TGTGCCAGCGGCCGGGTGGTAGGTGGCAATGAGCAGTTCTTC. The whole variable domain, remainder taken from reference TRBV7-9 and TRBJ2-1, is DTGVSQNPRHKITKRGQNVTFRCDPISEHNRLYWYRQTLGQGPEFLTYFQNEAQLEKSRLLSDRFSAERPKGSFSTLEIQRTEQGDSAMYLCASGRVVGGNEQFFGPGTRLTVL.

CDR3 sequence reads: CASRWTGDSPLHF. CDR3 in DNA: TGTGCCAGCAGGTGGACAGGGGATTCACCCCTCCACTTT. The chain links TRBV25-1 to TRBJ1-6, with 9 positions matching TRBD1. V gave up 6 bases and J gave up 8 bases; unmatched junction bases: 2. The CDR3 sequence is 13 residues long. Germline CDR1 MGHDK, CDR2 SYGVNS.

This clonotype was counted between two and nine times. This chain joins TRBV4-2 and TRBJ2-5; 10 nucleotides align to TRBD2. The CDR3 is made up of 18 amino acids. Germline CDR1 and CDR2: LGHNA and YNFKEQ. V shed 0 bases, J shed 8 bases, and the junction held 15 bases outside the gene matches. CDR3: CASSQEPSGSPMEGTQYF. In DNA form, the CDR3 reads TGTGCCAGCAGCCAAGAACCTAGCGGGAGTCCCATGGAGGGAACCCAGTACTTC.

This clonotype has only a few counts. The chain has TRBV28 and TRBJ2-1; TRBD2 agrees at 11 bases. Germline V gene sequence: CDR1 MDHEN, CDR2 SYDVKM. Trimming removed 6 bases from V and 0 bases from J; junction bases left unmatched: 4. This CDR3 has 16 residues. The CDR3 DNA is TGTGCCAGCAGAGTCACTAGCGGGAGCTCCTACAATGAGCAGTTCTTC. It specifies CASRVTSGSSYNEQFF.

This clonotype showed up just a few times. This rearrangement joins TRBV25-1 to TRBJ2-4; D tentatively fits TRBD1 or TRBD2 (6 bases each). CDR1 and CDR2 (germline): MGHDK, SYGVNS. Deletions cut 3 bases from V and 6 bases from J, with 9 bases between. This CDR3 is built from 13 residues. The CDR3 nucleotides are TGTGCCAGCAGTGACAGGGGAGGAAACATTCAGTACTTC. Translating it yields CASSDRGGNIQYF.

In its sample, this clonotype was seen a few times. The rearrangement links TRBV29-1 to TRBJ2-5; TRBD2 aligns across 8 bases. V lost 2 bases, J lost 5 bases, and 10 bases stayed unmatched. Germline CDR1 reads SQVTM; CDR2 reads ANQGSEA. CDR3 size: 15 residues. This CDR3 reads CSVETGLAGGETQYF. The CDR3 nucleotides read TGCAGCGTTGAAACGGGTCTAGCGGGCGGTGAGACCCAGTACTTC.

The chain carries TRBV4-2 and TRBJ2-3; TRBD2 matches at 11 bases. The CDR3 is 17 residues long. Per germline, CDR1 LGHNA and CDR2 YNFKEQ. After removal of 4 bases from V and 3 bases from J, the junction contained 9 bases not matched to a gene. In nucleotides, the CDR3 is TGTGCCAGCAGCCTGAGGGGGACTAGCGGTTTGACAGATACGCAGTATTTT. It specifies CASSLRGTSGLTDTQYF.

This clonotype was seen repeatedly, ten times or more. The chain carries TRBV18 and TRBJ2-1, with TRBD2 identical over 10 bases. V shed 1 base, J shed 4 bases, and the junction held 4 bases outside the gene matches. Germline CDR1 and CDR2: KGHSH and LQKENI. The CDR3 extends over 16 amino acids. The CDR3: CASSPRGLADYNEQFF. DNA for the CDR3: TGTGCCAGCTCACCACGTGGACTAGCGGATTACAATGAGCAGTTCTTC.

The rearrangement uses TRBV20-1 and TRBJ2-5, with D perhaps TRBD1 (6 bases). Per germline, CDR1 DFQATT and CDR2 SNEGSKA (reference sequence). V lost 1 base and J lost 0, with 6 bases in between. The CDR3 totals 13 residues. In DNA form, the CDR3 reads TGCAGTGCTAGAGGGACAGACCAAGAGACCCAGTACTTC. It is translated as CSARGTDQETQYF.

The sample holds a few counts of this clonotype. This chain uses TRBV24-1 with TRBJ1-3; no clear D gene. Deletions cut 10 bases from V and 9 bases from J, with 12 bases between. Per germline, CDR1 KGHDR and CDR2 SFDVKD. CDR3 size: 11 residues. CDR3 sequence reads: CATNPRGTIYF. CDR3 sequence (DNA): TGTGCCACGAACCCGAGAGGCACCATATATTTT.

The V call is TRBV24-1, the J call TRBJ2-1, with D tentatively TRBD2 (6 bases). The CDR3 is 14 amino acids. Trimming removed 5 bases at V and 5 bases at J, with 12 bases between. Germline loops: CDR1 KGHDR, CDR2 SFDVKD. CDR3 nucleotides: TGTGCCACCAGTGCGGCTAGCGCCGACAATGAGCAGTTCTTC. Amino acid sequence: CATSAASADNEQFF.

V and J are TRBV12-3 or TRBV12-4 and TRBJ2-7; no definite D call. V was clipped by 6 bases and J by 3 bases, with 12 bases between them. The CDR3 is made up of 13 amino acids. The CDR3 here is CASSRFLYYEQYF. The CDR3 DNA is TGTGCCAGCAGCCGCTTTTTATACTACGAGCAGTACTTC.

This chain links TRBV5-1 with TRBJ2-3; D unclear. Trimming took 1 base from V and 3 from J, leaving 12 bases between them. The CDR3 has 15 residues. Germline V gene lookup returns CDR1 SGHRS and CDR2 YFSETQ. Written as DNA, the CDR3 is TGCGCCAGCAGCTTGACCGCTATCGGGACAGATACGCAGTATTTT. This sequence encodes CASSLTAIGTDTQYF.

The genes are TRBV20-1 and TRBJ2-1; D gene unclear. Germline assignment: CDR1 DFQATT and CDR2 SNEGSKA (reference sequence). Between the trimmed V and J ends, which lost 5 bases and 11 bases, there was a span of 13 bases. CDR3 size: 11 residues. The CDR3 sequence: CSAAPPGQQFF. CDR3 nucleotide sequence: TGCAGTGCTGCCCCTCCCGGGCAGCAGTTCTTC.

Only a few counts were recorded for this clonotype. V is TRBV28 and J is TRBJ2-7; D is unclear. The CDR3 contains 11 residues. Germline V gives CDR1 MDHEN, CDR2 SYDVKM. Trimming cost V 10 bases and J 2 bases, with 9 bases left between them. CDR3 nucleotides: TGTGCCATCCAGGAGACCTACGAGCAGTACTTC. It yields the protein CAIQETYEQYF. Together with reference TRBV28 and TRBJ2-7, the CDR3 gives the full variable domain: DVKVTQSSRYLVKRTGEKVFLECVQDMDHENMFWYRQDPGLGLRLIYFSYDVKMKEKGDIPEGYSVSREKKERFSLILESASTNQTSMYLCAIQETYEQYFGPGTRLTVT.

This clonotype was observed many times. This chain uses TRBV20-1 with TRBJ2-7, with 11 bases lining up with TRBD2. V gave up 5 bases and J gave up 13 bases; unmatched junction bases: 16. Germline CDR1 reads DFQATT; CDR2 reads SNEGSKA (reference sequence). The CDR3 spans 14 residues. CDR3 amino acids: CSAFGPLAGVGHYF. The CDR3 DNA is TGCAGTGCTTTCGGGCCACTAGCGGGAGTAGGGCATTACTTC.

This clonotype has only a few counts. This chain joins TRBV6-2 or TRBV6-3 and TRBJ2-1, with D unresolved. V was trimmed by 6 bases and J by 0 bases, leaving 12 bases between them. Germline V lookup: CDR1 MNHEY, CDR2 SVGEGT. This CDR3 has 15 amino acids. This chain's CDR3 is CASRFDISSYNEQFF. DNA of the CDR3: TGTGCCAGCAGATTCGATATCAGCTCCTACAATGAGCAGTTCTTC.

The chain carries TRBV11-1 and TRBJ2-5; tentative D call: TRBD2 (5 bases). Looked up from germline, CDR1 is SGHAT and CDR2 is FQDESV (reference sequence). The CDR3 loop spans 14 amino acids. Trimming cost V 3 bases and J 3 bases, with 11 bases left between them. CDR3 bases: TGTGCCAGCAGCTTTTTTTCGGGAAAAGAGACCCAGTACTTC. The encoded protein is CASSFFSGKETQYF.

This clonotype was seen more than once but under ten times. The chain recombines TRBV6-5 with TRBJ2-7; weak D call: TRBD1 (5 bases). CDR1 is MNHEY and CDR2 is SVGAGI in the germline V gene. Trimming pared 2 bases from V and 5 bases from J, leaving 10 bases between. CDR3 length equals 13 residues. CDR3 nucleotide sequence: TGTGCCAGCAGTTACGGGCAGGGTAACGAGCAGTACTTC. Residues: CASSYGQGNEQYF.

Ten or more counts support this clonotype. DNA of the CDR3: TGCGCCAGCAGCCAGCAGGGGGCCGGTAACTATGGCTACACCTTC. It codes for CASSQQGAGNYGYTF. The V call is TRBV4-3, the J call TRBJ1-2, with 8 bases lining up with TRBD1. Losses at the gene ends were 3 bases for V and 1 base for J; bases not matched to a gene: 4. This CDR3 is built from 15 residues. Germline CDR1 LGHNA, CDR2 YSLEER.

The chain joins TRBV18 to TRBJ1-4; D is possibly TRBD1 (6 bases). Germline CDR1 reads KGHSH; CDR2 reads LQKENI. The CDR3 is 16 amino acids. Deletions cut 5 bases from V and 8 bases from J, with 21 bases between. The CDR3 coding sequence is TGTGCCAGCTCAACTTCTCGCCCGGGGGCGGGAGAAAAACTGTTTTTT. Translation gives CASSTSRPGAGEKLFF.

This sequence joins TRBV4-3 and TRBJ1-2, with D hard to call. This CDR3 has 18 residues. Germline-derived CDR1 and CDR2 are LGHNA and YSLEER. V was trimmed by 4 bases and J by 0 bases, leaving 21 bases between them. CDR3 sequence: CASSLQTTTTIANYGYTF. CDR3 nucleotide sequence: TGCGCCAGCAGCCTCCAAACCACAACGACGATAGCTAACTATGGCTACACCTTC.

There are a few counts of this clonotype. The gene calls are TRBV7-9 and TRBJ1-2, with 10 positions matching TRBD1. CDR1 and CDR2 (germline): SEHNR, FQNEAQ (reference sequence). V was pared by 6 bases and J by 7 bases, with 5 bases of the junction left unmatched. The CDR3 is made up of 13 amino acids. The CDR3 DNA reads TGTGCCAGCAGGCCCGGGACAGGGGTTGGCTACACCTTC. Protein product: CASRPGTGVGYTF. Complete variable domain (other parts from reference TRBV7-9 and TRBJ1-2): DTGVSQNPRHKITKRGQNVTFRCDPISEHNRLYWYRQTLGQGPEFLTYFQNEAQLEKSRLLSDRFSAERPKGSFSTLEIQRTEQGDSAMYLCASRPGTGVGYTFGSGTRLTVV.

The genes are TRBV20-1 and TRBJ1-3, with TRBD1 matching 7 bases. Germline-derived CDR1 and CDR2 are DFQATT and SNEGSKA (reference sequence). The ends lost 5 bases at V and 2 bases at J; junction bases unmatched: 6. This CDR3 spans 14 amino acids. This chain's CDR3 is CSAPTGLAGNTIYF. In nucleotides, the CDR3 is TGCAGTGCTCCGACAGGGCTCGCTGGAAACACCATATATTTT.